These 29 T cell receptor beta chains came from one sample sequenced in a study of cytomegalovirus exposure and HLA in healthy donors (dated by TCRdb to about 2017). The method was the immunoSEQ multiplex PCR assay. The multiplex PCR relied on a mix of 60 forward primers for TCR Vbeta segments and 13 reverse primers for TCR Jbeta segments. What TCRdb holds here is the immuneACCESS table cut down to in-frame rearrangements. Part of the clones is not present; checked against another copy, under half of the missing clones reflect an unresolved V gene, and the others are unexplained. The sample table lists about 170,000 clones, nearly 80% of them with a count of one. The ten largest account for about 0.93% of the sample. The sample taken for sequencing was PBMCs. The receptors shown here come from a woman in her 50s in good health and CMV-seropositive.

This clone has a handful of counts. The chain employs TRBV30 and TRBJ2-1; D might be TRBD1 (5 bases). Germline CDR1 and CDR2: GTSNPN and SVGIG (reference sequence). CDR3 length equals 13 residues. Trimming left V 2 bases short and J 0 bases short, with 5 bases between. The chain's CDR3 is CAWSRGSYNEQFF. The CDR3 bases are TGTGCCTGGAGTAGGGGCTCCTACAATGAGCAGTTCTTC.

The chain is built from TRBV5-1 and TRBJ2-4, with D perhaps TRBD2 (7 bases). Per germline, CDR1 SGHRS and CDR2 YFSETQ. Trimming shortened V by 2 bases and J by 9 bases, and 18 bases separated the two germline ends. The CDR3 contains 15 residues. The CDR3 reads CASSLQGGDGSIQYF. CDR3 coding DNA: TGCGCCAGCAGCTTACAAGGGGGGGATGGAAGCATTCAGTACTTC.

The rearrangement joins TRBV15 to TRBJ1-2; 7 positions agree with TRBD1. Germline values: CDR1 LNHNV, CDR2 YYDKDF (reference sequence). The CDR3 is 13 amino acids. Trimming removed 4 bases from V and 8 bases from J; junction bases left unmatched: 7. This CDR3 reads CATSTFRTGGYTF. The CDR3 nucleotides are TGTGCCACCAGCACCTTTAGGACAGGCGGCTACACCTTC. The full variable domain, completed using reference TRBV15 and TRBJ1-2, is DAMVIQNPRYQVTQFGKPVTLSCSQTLNHNVMYWYQQKSSQAPKLLFHYYDKDFNNEADTPDNFQSRRPNTSFCFLDIRSPGLGDTAMYLCATSTFRTGGYTFGSGTRLTVV.

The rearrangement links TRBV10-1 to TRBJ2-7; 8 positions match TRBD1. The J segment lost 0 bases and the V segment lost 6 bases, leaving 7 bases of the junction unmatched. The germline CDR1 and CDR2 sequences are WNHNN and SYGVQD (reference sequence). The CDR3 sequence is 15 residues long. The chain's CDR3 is CASRGPDRASYEQYF. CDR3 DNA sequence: TGCGCCAGCAGAGGGCCGGACAGGGCCTCCTACGAGCAGTACTTC.

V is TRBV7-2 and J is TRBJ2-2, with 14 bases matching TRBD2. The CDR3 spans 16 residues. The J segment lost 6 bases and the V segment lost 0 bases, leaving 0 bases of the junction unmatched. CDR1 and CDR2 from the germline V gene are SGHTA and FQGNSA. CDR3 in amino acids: CASSLAGLAGAGELFF. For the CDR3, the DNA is TGTGCCAGCAGCTTAGCGGGACTAGCGGGGGCCGGGGAGCTGTTTTTT.

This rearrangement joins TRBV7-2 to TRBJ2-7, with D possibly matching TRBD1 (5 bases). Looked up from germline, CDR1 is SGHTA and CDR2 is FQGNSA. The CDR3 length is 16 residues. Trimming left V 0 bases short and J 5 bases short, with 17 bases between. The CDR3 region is CASSLASQGTEDEQYF. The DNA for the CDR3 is TGTGCCAGCAGCTTAGCGAGTCAGGGTACCGAGGACGAGCAGTACTTC.

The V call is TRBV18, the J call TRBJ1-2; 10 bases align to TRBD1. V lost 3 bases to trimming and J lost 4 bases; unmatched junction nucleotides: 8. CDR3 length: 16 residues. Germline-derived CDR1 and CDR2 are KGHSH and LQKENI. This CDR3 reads CASSPQTGGDGYGYTF. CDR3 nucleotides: TGTGCCAGCTCACCGCAGACAGGGGGCGACGGCTATGGCTACACCTTC.

DNA for the CDR3: TGTGCCAGCAGTAATACAGGGGGTAGCAATCAGCCCCAGCATTTT. Its protein product is CASSNTGGSNQPQHF. This chain uses TRBV28 with TRBJ1-5; 8 nucleotides align to TRBD1. This CDR3 has 15 amino acids. Germline CDR1 reads MDHEN; CDR2 reads SYDVKM. The ends lost 5 bases at V and 0 bases at J; junction bases unmatched: 3.

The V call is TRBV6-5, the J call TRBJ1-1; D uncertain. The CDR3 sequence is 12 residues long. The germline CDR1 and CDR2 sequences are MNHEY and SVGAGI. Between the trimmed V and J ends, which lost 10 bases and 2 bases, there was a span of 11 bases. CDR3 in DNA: TGTGCCAACGACATGGTAAACACTGAAGCTTTCTTT. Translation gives CANDMVNTEAFF.

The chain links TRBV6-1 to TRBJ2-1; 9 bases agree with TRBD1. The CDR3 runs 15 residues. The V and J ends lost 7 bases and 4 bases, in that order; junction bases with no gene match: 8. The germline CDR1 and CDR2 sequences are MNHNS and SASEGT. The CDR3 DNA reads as TGTGCCAGCAATGGTGGACAGGGGAGGTACAATGAGCAGTTCTTC. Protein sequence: CASNGGQGRYNEQFF.

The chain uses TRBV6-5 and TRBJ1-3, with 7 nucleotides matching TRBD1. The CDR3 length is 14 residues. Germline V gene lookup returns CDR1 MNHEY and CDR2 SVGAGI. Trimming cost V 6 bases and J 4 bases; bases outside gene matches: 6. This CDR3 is CASSQGQWGNTIYF. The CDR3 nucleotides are TGTGCCAGCAGCCAGGGACAGTGGGGAAACACCATATATTTT.

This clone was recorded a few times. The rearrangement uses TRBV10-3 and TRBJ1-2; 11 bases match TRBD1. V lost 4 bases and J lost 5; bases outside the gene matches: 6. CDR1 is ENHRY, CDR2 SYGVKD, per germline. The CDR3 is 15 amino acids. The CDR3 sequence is CAISGRTGGDYGYTF. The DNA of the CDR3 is TGTGCCATCAGTGGCCGGACAGGGGGCGATTATGGCTACACCTTC.

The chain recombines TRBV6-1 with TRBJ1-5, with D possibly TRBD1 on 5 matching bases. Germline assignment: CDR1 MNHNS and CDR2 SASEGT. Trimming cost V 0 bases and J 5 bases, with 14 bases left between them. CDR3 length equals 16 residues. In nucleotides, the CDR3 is TGTGCCAGCAGTGAAGCGGGGTGGAGGGGCGATCAGCCCCAGCATTTT. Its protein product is CASSEAGWRGDQPQHF.

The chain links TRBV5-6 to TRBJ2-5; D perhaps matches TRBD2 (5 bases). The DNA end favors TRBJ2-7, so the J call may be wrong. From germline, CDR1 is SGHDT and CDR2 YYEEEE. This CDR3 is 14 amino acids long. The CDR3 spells CASSRRGSSYEQYF. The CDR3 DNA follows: TGTGCCAGCAGCCGTCGTGGGAGCTCCTACGAGCAGTACTTC.

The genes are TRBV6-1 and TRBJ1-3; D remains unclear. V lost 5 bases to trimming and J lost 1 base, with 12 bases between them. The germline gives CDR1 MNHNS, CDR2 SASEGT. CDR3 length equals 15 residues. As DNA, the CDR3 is TGTGCCAGCAGTCCCTACGGGGTTTCTGGAAACACCATATATTTT. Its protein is CASSPYGVSGNTIYF.

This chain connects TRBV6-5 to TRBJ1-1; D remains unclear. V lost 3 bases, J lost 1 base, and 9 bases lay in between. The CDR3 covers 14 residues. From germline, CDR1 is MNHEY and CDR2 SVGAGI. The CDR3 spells CASSYNGENTEAFF. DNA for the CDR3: TGTGCCAGCAGTTATAACGGGGAGAACACTGAAGCTTTCTTT.

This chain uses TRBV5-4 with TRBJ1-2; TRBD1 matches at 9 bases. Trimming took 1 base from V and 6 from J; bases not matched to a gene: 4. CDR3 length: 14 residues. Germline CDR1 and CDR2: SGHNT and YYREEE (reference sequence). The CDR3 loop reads CASSLWDRVDGYTF. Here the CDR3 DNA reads TGTGCCAGCAGCTTGTGGGACAGGGTGGATGGCTACACCTTC. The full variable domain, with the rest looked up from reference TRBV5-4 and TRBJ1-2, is ETGVTQSPTHLIKTRGQQVTLRCSSQSGHNTVSWYQQALGQGPQFIFQYYREEENGRGNFPPRFSGLQFPNYSSELNVNALELDDSALYLCASSLWDRVDGYTFGSGTRLTVV.

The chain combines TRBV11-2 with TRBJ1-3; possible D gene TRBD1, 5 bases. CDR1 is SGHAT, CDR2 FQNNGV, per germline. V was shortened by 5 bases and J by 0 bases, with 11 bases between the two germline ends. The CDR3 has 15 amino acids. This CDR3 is CASSRDSVSGNTIYF. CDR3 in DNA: TGTGCCAGCAGCCGCGACAGTGTCTCTGGAAACACCATATATTTT.

The DNA for the CDR3 is TGTGCCAGCAGTTGGCCACCCGGGACTAGCGGGAGCGCTAACTCCTACGAGCAGTACTTC. Its translation is CASSWPPGTSGSANSYEQYF. The V gene is TRBV28, the J gene TRBJ2-7; 14 nucleotides align to TRBD2. V shed 4 bases, J shed 0 bases, and the junction held 14 bases outside the gene matches. This CDR3 is built from 20 residues. From germline, CDR1 is MDHEN and CDR2 SYDVKM.

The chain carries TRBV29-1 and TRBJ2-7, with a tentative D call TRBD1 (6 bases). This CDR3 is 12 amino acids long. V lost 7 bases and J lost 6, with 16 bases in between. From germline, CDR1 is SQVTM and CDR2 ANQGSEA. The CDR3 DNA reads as TGCAGCGCAGGACAGCGCCGGGGCGAGCAGTACTTC. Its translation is CSAGQRRGEQYF.

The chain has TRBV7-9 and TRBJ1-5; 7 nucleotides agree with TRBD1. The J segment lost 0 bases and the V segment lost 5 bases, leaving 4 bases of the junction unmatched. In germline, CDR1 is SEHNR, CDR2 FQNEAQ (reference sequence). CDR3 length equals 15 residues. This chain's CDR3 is CASSKGQNSNQPQHF. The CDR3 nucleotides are TGTGCCAGCAGCAAGGGACAGAATAGCAATCAGCCCCAGCATTTT.

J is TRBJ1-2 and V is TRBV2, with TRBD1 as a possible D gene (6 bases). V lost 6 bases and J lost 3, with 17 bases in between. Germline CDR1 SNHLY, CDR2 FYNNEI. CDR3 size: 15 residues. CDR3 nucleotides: TGTGCCAGCAGCCCAAGGGGGGCGGGGGACTATGGCTACACCTTC. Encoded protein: CASSPRGAGDYGYTF.

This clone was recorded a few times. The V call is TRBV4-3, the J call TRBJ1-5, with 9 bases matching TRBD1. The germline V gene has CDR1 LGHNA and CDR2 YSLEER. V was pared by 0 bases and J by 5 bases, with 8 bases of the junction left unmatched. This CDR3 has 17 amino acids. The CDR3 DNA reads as TGCGCCAGCAGCCAAGAAAGGTCCGGACAGGGGTATCAGCCCCAGCATTTT. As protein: CASSQERSGQGYQPQHF.

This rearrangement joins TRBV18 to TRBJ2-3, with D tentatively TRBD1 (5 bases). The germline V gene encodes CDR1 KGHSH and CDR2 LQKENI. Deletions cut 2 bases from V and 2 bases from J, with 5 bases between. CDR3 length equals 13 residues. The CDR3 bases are TGTGCCAGCTCACCAGGGGCCACAGATACGCAGTATTTT. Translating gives CASSPGATDTQYF. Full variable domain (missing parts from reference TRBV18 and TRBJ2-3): NAGVMQNPRHLVRRRGQEARLRCSPMKGHSHVYWYRQLPEEGLKFMVYLQKENIIDESGMPKERFSAEFPKEGPSILRIQQVVRGDSAAYFCASSPGATDTQYFGPGTRLTVL.

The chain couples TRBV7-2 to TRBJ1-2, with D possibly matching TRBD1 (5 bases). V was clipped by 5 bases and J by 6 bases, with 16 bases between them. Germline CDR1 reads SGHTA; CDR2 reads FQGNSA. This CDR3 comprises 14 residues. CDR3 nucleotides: TGTGCCAGCAGCCCTCAGGGAGGGAGTAATGGCTACACCTTC. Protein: CASSPQGGSNGYTF.

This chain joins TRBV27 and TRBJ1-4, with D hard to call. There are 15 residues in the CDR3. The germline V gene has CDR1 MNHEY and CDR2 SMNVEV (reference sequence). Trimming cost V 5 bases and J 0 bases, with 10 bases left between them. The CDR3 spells CASSPLSPTNEKLFF. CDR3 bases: TGTGCCAGCAGTCCCCTAAGTCCAACTAATGAAAAACTGTTTTTT.

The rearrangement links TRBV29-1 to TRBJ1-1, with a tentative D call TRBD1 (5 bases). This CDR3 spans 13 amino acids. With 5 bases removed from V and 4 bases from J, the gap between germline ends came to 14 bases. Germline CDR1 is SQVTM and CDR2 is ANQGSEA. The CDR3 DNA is TGCAGCGTTCACGGGTCGGGGGGCACTGAAGCTTTCTTT. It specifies CSVHGSGGTEAFF. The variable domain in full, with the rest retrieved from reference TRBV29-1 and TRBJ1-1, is SAVISQKPSRDICQRGTSLTIQCQVDSQVTMMFWYRQQPGQSLTLIATANQGSEATYESGFVIDKFPISRPNLTFSTLTVSNMSPEDSSIYLCSVHGSGGTEAFFGQGTRLTVV.

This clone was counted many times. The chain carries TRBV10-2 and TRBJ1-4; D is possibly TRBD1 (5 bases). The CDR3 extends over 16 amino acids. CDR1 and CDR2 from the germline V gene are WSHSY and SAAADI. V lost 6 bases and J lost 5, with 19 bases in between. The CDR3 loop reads CASRGVETMMNEKLFF. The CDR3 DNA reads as TGCGCCAGCAGAGGGGTTGAGACAATGATGAATGAAAAACTGTTTTTT.

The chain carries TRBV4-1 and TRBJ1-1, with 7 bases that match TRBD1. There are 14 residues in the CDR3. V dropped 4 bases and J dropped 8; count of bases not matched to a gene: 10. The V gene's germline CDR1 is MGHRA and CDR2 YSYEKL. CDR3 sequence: CASSRTVTGTEAFF. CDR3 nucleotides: TGCGCCAGCAGCCGAACAGTGACAGGGACGGAAGCTTTCTTT.